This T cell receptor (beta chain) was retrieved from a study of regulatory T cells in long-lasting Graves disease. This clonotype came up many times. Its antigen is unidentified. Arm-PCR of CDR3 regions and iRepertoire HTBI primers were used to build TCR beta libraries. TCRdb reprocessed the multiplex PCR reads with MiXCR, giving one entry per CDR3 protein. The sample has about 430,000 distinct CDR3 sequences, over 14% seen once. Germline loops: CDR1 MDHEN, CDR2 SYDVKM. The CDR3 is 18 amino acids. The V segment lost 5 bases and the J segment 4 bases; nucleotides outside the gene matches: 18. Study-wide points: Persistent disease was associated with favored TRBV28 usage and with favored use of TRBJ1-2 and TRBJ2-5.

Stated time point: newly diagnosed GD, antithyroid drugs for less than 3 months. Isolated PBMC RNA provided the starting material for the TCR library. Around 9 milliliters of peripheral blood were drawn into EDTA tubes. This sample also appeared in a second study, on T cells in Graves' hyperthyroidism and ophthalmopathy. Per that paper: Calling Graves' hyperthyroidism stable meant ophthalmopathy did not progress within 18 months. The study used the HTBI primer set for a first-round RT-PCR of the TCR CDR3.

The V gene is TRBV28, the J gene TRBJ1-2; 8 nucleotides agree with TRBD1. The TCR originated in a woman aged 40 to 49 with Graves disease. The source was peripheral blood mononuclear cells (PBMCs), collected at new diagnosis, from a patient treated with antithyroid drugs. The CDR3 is CASSKTTVDRAKGYGYTF. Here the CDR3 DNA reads TGTGCCAGCAGTAAGACAACCGTGGACAGGGCGAAGGGCTATGGCTACACCTTC.